The 30 T cell receptor beta chains below all came from one sample that was sequenced in a study of cytomegalovirus exposure and HLA in healthy donors. The PCR ran on 60 Vbeta and 13 Jbeta primers. Sequenced by immunoSEQ multiplex PCR; TCRdb stores in-frame clones only, minus some. The table has about 190,000 clones, approximately 80% seen once. Sequencing was carried out using PBMCs. The receptors were sampled from a woman aged 18-30 years in good health and CMV-seropositive.

This chain links TRBV5-1 with TRBJ2-5; D unresolved. Germline-derived CDR1 and CDR2 are SGHRS and YFSETQ. CDR3 length equals 15 residues. V was cut by 2 bases and J by 4 bases, with 15 bases left in between. CDR3 in amino acids: CASSFSVPSSETQYF. The DNA for the CDR3 is TGCGCCAGCAGCTTTAGTGTCCCCTCTTCAGAGACCCAGTACTTC.

This clone was counted between two and nine times. The chain couples TRBV28 to TRBJ1-5; D unclear. The CDR3 contains 13 residues. Trimming took 8 bases from V and 6 from J, leaving 14 bases between them. Per germline, CDR1 MDHEN and CDR2 SYDVKM. The CDR3 coding sequence is TGTGCCAGCTTAGCCTCGGGAGGTCAGCCCCAGCATTTT. Protein product: CASLASGGQPQHF.

The V call is TRBV11-3, the J call TRBJ1-1; D is unresolved. V dropped 4 bases and J dropped 3 bases, with 9 bases sitting between them. This CDR3 region has 13 residues. Looked up from germline, CDR1 is SGHNT and CDR2 is YENEEA. CDR3 nucleotides: TGTGCCAGCAGCTCAAGCACTGACACTGAAGCTTTCTTT. Translating it yields CASSSSTDTEAFF.

The chain links TRBV2 to TRBJ1-1, with 10 bases fitting TRBD1. The CDR3 has 15 residues. Germline loops: CDR1 SNHLY, CDR2 FYNNEI. V dropped 4 bases and J dropped 5; count of bases not matched to a gene: 7. For the CDR3, the DNA is TGTGCCAGCAGTGTCGACAGGGGGCGCGGAACTGAAGCTTTCTTT. Its translation: CASSVDRGRGTEAFF.

There are a few counts of this clone. This chain links TRBV19 with TRBJ2-2, with D possibly TRBD2 on 6 matching bases. The V and J ends lost 2 bases and 2 bases respectively, with 12 bases between them. CDR1 and CDR2 from the germline V gene are LNHDA and SQIVND (reference sequence). The CDR3 loop spans 16 amino acids. The CDR3 nucleotides are TGTGCCAGTAGTATATTTGGGACTCTAAACACCGGGGAGCTGTTTTTT. This gives the protein CASSIFGTLNTGELFF.

V usage is TRBV5-6 and J usage is TRBJ2-1, with D perhaps TRBD1 (6 bases). Looked up from germline, CDR1 is SGHDT and CDR2 is YYEEEE. The V end lost 4 bases, the J end lost 5 bases, and 16 bases lay between the germline ends. This CDR3 has 15 amino acids. The CDR3 coding sequence is TGTGCCAGCAGCGAAGAAAGGGGGTCCCACAATGAGCAGTTCTTC. Protein sequence: CASSEERGSHNEQFF.

Of note for this clone: One end of the junction varies from germline; a read error may be responsible. Other DNA sequences from this sample encode an identical CDR3 as well. The CDR3 protein is CASSRDRDTGELFF. The CDR3 nucleotides read TGTGCCAGCAGTAGGGACAGGGACACCGGGGAGCTGTTTTTC. The chain links TRBV6-5 to TRBJ2-2, with TRBD1 identical over 9 bases. CDR3 size: 14 residues. In germline, CDR1 is MNHEY, CDR2 SVGAGI.

The rearrangement uses TRBV15 and TRBJ2-1; D possibly corresponds to TRBD1 (5 bases). CDR1 and CDR2 from the germline V gene are LNHNV and YYDKDF (reference sequence). This CDR3 is built from 13 residues. V dropped 6 bases and J dropped 1 base, with 7 bases sitting between them. This CDR3 is CATSHRSYNEQFF. In DNA, the CDR3 is TGTGCCACCAGTCACAGGTCCTACAATGAGCAGTTCTTC. The full variable domain, in which reference TRBV15 and TRBJ2-1 provide the parts outside the CDR3, is DAMVIQNPRYQVTQFGKPVTLSCSQTLNHNVMYWYQQKSSQAPKLLFHYYDKDFNNEADTPDNFQSRRPNTSFCFLDIRSPGLGDTAMYLCATSHRSYNEQFFGPGTRLTVL.

The rearrangement uses TRBV6-4 and TRBJ2-2, with D possibly being TRBD1 (5 bases). The V gene lost 5 bases and the J gene lost 4 bases, with 8 bases spanning the gap. The germline V gene has CDR1 MRHNA and CDR2 SNTAGT. CDR3 length: 13 residues. CDR3: CASSQGTTGELFF. The CDR3 nucleotides read TGTGCCAGCAGTCAGGGAACCACCGGGGAGCTGTTTTTT.

CDR3 nucleotide sequence: TGTGCCAGCAGTTTCCTTCTAGCGGGCAGCACAGATACGCAGTATTTT. It yields the protein CASSFLLAGSTDTQYF. The chain links TRBV27 to TRBJ2-3; TRBD2 matches at 8 bases. CDR3 length equals 16 residues. Trimming cost V 3 bases and J 0 bases; bases outside gene matches: 5. Germline V gene lookup returns CDR1 MNHEY and CDR2 SMNVEV (reference sequence).

The chain joins TRBV28 to TRBJ2-3, with 13 bases matching TRBD2. J gave up 0 bases and V 3 bases, and 15 bases lay outside the gene matches. From germline, CDR1 is MDHEN and CDR2 SYDVKM. The CDR3 has 21 residues. The CDR3 DNA sequence: TGTGCCAGCAGTTTGGATCCCAAACTAGCGGGGGGGCCGTTGAGCACAGATACGCAGTATTTT. This translates into CASSLDPKLAGGPLSTDTQYF.

The V gene is TRBV6-1, the J gene TRBJ2-1, with D maybe TRBD2 (7 bases). Per germline, CDR1 MNHNS and CDR2 SASEGT. V shed 6 bases and J shed 0 bases, with 12 bases lying between them. The CDR3 totals 15 residues. The CDR3 coding sequence is TGTGCCAGCAGCCGCGGGGGCGCCTCCTACAATGAGCAGTTCTTC. As protein: CASSRGGASYNEQFF.

The rearrangement joins TRBV6-1 to TRBJ1-3; unclear D gene. Deletions cut 7 bases from V and 8 bases from J, with 15 bases between. This CDR3 contains 13 residues. Germline values: CDR1 MNHNS, CDR2 SASEGT. CDR3 in DNA: TGTGCCAGCACCGAAAGTGAGGTACACACCATATATTTT. Protein: CASTESEVHTIYF.

The chain is built from TRBV6-5 and TRBJ2-1; a weak D match, TRBD2 (6 bases). The CDR3 totals 14 residues. The V end lost 0 bases, the J end lost 3 bases, and 6 bases lay between the germline ends. CDR1 and CDR2 (germline): MNHEY, SVGAGI. The chain's CDR3 is CASSYSRDYNEQFF. The CDR3, as DNA: TGTGCCAGCAGTTACTCGCGGGACTACAATGAGCAGTTCTTC.

The gene calls are TRBV6-1 and TRBJ1-2, with D perhaps matching TRBD1 (5 bases). The CDR3 is 16 amino acids. V dropped 2 bases and J dropped 4 bases, with 17 bases sitting between them. Germline values: CDR1 MNHNS, CDR2 SASEGT. The CDR3 loop reads CASSERRDGRVYGYTF. The CDR3 DNA reads as TGTGCCAGCAGTGAACGGAGGGACGGACGAGTCTATGGCTACACCTTC.

This clone was recorded a few times. V gene TRBV11-1 combines with J gene TRBJ1-1, with D tentatively TRBD1 (5 bases). Germline V lookup: CDR1 SGHAT, CDR2 FQDESV (reference sequence). Deletions cut 3 bases from V and 3 bases from J, with 14 bases between. This CDR3 contains 15 residues. CDR3 sequence (DNA): TGTGCCAGCAGCTTCAGCCAGGGTCTGGACACTGAAGCTTTCTTT. Translated, it gives CASSFSQGLDTEAFF.

This rearrangement joins TRBV10-1 to TRBJ2-3; D uncertain. V gave up 6 bases and J gave up 4 bases, with 14 bases separating them. The CDR3 is made up of 14 amino acids. Germline values: CDR1 WNHNN, CDR2 SYGVQD (reference sequence). The CDR3 sequence is CASRESITADTQYF. The DNA of the CDR3 is TGCGCCAGCAGAGAATCCATAACGGCAGATACGCAGTATTTT.

This clone has only a few counts. The V gene is TRBV5-1, the J gene TRBJ2-1; TRBD2 aligns across 13 bases. Germline values: CDR1 SGHRS, CDR2 YFSETQ. V lost 7 bases, J lost 7 bases, and 8 bases stayed unmatched. The CDR3 sequence is 15 residues long. For the CDR3, the DNA is TGCGCCAGCGGCCCGACTAGCGGGGGGCATAATGAGCAGTTCTTC. Its translation: CASGPTSGGHNEQFF.

The rearrangement links TRBV9 to TRBJ1-3; weak D call: TRBD1 (5 bases). V was clipped by 4 bases and J by 0 bases, with 11 bases between them. The CDR3 is 15 amino acids. Germline CDR1 SGDLS, CDR2 YYNGEE. As DNA, the CDR3 is TGTGCCAGCAGCACGGGGGGATTCTCTGGAAACACCATATATTTT. This sequence encodes CASSTGGFSGNTIYF.

The chain joins TRBV30 to TRBJ1-3, with 7 bases that match TRBD1. From germline, CDR1 is GTSNPN and CDR2 SVGIG (reference sequence). Germline trimming cut 8 bases from V and 3 bases from J; bases unmatched to any gene: 10. The CDR3 consists of 14 residues. DNA for the CDR3: TGTGCCGGAGGGGGCAGCAGGGATGGAAACACCATATATTTT. This gives the protein CAGGGSRDGNTIYF.

This rearrangement joins TRBV19 to TRBJ2-7, with unresolved D. Germline CDR1 LNHDA, CDR2 SQIVND (reference sequence). The germline V and J ends were trimmed by 5 bases and 0 bases, with 5 bases remaining between them. The CDR3 has 12 residues. The CDR3 loop reads CASSPSSYEQYF. The CDR3 coding sequence is TGTGCCAGTAGTCCGAGCTCCTACGAGCAGTACTTC.

The chain combines TRBV30 with TRBJ2-1, with TRBD1 matching 11 bases. Germline V gene sequence: CDR1 GTSNPN, CDR2 SVGIG (reference sequence). With 1 base clipped from V and 7 bases from J, the junction kept 6 bases outside the gene matches. CDR3 length: 15 residues. CDR3: CAWSAGQGAFNEQFF. The CDR3 DNA reads as TGTGCCTGGAGTGCCGGACAGGGGGCGTTTAATGAGCAGTTCTTC.

The chain joins TRBV2 to TRBJ1-4, with D hard to call. CDR3 length: 14 amino acids. Germline lookup yields CDR1 SNHLY and CDR2 FYNNEI. V gave up 7 bases and J gave up 0 bases, with 9 bases separating them. In DNA, the CDR3 is TGTGCCAGCAAGTTCAGTGCAACTAATGAAAAACTGTTTTTT. This codes for CASKFSATNEKLFF.

A single count supports this clone. The V gene is TRBV6-6, the J gene TRBJ2-7, with 9 bases aligning to TRBD1. CDR3 size: 13 residues. Germline V gene lookup returns CDR1 MNHNY and CDR2 SVGAGI (reference sequence). V shed 7 bases, J shed 1 base, and the junction held 2 bases outside the gene matches. In DNA form, the CDR3 reads TGTGCCAGCATGGGGACAGGGTCCTACGAGCAGTACTTC. Translation gives CASMGTGSYEQYF.

The chain couples TRBV2 to TRBJ1-1; 7 nucleotides align to TRBD1. The V gene end was trimmed by 5 bases and the J gene end by 9 bases; junction bases not matched to a gene: 12. From germline, CDR1 is SNHLY and CDR2 FYNNEI. This CDR3 is built from 14 residues. The DNA for the CDR3 is TGTGCCAGCAGTTTGGGGACAGCCCAAGCAAAAGCTTTCTTT. This translates into CASSLGTAQAKAFF.

This clone was picked up a small number of times. This chain uses TRBV5-1 with TRBJ1-2; D perhaps matches TRBD1 (6 bases). The CDR3 contains 13 residues. Germline V gene sequence: CDR1 SGHRS, CDR2 YFSETQ. V lost 3 bases and J 6 bases, leaving 12 bases between the germline ends. CDR3 coding DNA: TGCGCCAGCAGCTACAGGGTTGCCGATGGCTACACCTTC. Amino acids: CASSYRVADGYTF. Based on the CDR3 plus reference TRBV5-1 and TRBJ1-2, the full variable domain is KAGVTQTPRYLIKTRGQQVTLSCSPISGHRSVSWYQQTPGQGLQFLFEYFSETQRNKGNFPGRFSGRQFSNSRSEMNVSTLELGDSALYLCASSYRVADGYTFGSGTRLTVV.

The chain joins TRBV7-9 to TRBJ1-2; D is undetermined. V was trimmed by 6 bases and J by 4 bases, leaving 24 bases between them. The CDR3 is made up of 17 amino acids. Looked up from germline, CDR1 is SEHNR and CDR2 is FQNEAQ (reference sequence). The chain's CDR3 is CASSSIDTASSSYGYTF. As DNA, the CDR3 is TGTGCCAGCAGTTCTATCGACACCGCTTCTTCATCCTATGGCTACACCTTC.

The chain has TRBV15 and TRBJ2-7, with 7 bases fitting TRBD1. Germline V lookup: CDR1 LNHNV, CDR2 YYDKDF (reference sequence). This CDR3 contains 16 residues. J was trimmed by 2 bases and V by 2 bases; bases with no gene match: 9. The CDR3 loop is CATSRFRQGNAYEQYF. As DNA, the CDR3 is TGTGCCACCAGCAGATTTAGACAGGGTAATGCCTACGAGCAGTACTTC.

V is TRBV7-9 and J is TRBJ1-4; a possible D gene is TRBD1 (6 bases). Germline CDR1 and CDR2: SEHNR and FQNEAQ (reference sequence). The CDR3 is made up of 16 amino acids. The V gene lost 6 bases and the J gene lost 6 bases, with 20 bases spanning the gap. This CDR3 is CASSHPEGDGDEKLFF. The CDR3, as DNA: TGTGCCAGCAGTCACCCAGAGGGGGACGGGGATGAAAAACTGTTTTTT. Looking up the rest from reference TRBV7-9 and TRBJ1-4 gives the full variable domain: DTGVSQNPRHKITKRGQNVTFRCDPISEHNRLYWYRQTLGQGPEFLTYFQNEAQLEKSRLLSDRFSAERPKGSFSTLEIQRTEQGDSAMYLCASSHPEGDGDEKLFFGSGTQLSVL.

V is TRBV30 and J is TRBJ2-5; TRBD2 matches at 12 bases. Unmatched junction bases numbered 7, after V lost 2 bases and J lost 6 bases. This CDR3 has 15 amino acids. Germline values: CDR1 GTSNPN, CDR2 SVGIG (reference sequence). CDR3 protein: CAWSPWTSGDKTQYF. In DNA, the CDR3 is TGTGCCTGGAGTCCGTGGACTAGCGGGGATAAGACCCAGTACTTC.